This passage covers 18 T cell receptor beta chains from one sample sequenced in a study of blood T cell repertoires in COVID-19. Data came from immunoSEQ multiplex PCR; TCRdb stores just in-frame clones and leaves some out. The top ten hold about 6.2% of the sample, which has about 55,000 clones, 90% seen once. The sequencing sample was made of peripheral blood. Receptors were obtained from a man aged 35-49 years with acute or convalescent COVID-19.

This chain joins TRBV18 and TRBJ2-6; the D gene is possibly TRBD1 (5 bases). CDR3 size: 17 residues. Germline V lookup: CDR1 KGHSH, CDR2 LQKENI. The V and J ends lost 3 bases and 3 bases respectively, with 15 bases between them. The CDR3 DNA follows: TGTGCCAGCTCACCCCAGGGAAGGACAAGTGGGGCCAACGTCCTGACTTTC. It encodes CASSPQGRTSGANVLTF. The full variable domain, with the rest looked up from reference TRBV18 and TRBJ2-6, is NAGVMQNPRHLVRRRGQEARLRCSPMKGHSHVYWYRQLPEEGLKFMVYLQKENIIDESGMPKERFSAEFPKEGPSILRIQQVVRGDSAAYFCASSPQGRTSGANVLTFGAGSRLTVL.

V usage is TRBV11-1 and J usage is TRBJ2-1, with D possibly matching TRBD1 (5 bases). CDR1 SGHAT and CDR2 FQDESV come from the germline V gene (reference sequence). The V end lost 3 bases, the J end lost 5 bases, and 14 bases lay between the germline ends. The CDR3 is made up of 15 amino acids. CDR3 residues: CASSFSRVRHNEQFF. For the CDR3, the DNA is TGTGCCAGCAGCTTTAGCAGGGTACGACACAATGAGCAGTTCTTC.

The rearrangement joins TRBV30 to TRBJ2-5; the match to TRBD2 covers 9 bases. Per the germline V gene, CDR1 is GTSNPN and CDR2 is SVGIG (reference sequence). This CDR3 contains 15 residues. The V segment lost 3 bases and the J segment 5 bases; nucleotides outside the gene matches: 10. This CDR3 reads CAWSRAGGPRETQYF. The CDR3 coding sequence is TGTGCCTGGAGCAGGGCGGGAGGGCCGAGGGAGACCCAGTACTTC. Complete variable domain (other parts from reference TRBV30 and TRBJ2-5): SQTIHQWPATLVQPVGSPLSLECTVEGTSNPNLYWYRQAAGRGLQLLFYSVGIGQISSEVPQNLSASRPQDRQFILSSKKLLLSDSGFYLCAWSRAGGPRETQYFGPGTRLLVL.

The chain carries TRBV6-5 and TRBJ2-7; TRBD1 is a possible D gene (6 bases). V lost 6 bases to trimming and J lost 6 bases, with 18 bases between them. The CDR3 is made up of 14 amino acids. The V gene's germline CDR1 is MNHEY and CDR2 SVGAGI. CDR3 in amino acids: CASRPTGGGFEQYF. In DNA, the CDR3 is TGTGCCAGCAGACCGACAGGTGGTGGTTTCGAGCAGTACTTC.

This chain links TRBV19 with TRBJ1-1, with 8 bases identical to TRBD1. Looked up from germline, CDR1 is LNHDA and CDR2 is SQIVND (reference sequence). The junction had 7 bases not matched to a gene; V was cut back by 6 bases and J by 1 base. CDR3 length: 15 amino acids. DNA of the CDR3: TGTGCCAGTAGAATAACCGGGACAGGGAACACTGAAGCTTTCTTT. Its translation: CASRITGTGNTEAFF.

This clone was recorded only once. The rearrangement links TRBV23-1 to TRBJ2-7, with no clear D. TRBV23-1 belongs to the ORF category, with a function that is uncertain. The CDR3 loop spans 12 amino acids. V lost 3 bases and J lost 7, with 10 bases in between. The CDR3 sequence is CASSQSPEEQYF. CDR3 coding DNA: TGCGCCAGCAGTCAGTCCCCTGAGGAGCAGTACTTC.

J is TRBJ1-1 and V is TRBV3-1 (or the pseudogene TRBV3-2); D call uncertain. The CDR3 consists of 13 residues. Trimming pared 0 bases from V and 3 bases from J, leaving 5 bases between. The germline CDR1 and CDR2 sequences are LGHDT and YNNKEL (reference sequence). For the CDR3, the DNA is TGTGCCAGCAGCCAAGAGCGGTACACTGAAGCTTTCTTT. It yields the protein CASSQERYTEAFF.

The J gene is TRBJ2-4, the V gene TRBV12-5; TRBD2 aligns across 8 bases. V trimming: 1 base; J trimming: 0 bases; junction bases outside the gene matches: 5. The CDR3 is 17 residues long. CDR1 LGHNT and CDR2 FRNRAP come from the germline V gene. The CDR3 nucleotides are TGTGCTAGTGGTTTGGGGTCACTAGCGGAAGCCAAAAACATTCAGTACTTC. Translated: CASGLGSLAEAKNIQYF.

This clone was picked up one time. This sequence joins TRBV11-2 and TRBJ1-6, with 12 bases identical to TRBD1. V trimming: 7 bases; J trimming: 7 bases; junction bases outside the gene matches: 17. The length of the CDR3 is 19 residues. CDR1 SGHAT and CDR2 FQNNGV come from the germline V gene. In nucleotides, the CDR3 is TGTGCCAGCACCTTCTACGGGACAGGGGGCTTTCATCTAAATTCACCCCTCCACTTT. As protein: CASTFYGTGGFHLNSPLHF.

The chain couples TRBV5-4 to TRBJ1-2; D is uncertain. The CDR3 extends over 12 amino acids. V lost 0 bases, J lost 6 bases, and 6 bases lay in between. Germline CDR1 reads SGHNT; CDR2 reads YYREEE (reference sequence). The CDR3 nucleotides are TGTGCCAGCAGCTTGGGGCTAGATGGCTACACCTTC. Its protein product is CASSLGLDGYTF.

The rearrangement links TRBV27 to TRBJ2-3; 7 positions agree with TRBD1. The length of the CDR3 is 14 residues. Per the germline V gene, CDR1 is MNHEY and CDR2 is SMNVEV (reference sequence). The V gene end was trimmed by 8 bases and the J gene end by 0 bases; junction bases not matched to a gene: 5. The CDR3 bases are TGTGCCAGCCGGACAGGACTCAGCACAGATACGCAGTATTTT. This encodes CASRTGLSTDTQYF.

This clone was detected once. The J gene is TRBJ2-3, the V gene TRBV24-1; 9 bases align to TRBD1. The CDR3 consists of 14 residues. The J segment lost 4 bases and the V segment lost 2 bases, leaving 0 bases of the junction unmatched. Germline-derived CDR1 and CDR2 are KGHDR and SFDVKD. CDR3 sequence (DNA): TGTGCCACCAGTGATTACAGGGGGCCAGATACGCAGTATTTT. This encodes CATSDYRGPDTQYF.

CDR3: CATSDESVTPDQPQHF. The CDR3 region has the DNA TGTGCCACCAGTGATGAGAGCGTCACACCGGATCAGCCCCAGCATTTT. The chain has TRBV24-1 and TRBJ1-5; no firm D call. This CDR3 has 16 residues. V shed 3 bases and J shed 5 bases, with 16 bases lying between them. Germline values: CDR1 KGHDR, CDR2 SFDVKD.

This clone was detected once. The CDR3 reads CASSQSLNEQFF. The CDR3 DNA is TGTGCCAGCAGCCAATCCCTCAATGAGCAGTTCTTC. V gene TRBV3-1 (or the pseudogene TRBV3-2) combines with J gene TRBJ2-1; D not certain. The CDR3 has 12 amino acids. Germline V lookup: CDR1 LGHDT, CDR2 YNNKEL (reference sequence). V shed 2 bases and J shed 6 bases, with 5 bases lying between them.

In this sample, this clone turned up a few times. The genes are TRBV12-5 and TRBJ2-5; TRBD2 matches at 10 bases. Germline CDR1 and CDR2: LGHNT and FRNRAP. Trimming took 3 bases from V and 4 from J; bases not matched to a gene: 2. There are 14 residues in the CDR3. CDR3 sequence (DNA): TGTGCTAGTGGTTTAGGGACTAGCGCAGAGACCCAGTACTTC. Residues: CASGLGTSAETQYF.

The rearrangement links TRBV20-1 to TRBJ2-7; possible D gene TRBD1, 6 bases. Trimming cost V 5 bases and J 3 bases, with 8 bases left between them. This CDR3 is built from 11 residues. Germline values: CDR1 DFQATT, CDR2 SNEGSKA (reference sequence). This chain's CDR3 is CSAPQGYEQYF. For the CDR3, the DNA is TGCAGTGCTCCACAGGGCTACGAGCAGTACTTC.

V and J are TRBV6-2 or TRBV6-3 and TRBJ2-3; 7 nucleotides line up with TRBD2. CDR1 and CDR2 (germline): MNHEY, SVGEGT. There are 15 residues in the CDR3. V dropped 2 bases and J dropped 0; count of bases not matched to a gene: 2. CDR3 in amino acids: CASSYGSGSTDTQYF. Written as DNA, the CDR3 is TGTGCCAGCAGTTACGGTAGCGGGAGCACAGATACGCAGTATTTT.

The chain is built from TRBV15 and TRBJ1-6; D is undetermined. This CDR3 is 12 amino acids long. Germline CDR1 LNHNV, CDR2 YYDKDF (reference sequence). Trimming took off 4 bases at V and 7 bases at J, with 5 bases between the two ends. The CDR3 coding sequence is TGTGCCACCAGCAATACAAATTCACCCCTCCACTTT. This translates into CATSNTNSPLHF.